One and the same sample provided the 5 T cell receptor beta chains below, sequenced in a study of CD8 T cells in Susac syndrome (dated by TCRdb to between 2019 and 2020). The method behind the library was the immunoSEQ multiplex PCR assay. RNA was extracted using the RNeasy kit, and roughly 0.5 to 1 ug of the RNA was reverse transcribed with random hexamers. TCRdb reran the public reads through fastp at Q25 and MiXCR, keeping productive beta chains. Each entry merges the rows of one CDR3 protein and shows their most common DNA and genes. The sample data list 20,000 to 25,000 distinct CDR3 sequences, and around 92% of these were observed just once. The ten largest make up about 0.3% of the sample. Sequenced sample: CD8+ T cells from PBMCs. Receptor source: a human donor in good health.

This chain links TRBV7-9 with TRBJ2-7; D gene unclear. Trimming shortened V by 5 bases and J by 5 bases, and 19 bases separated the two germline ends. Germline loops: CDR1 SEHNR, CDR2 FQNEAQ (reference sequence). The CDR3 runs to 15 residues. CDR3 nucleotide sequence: TGTGCCAGCAGCGCTCCGGGCCCGAGGAGCCACGAGCAGTACTTC. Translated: CASSAPGPRSHEQYF.

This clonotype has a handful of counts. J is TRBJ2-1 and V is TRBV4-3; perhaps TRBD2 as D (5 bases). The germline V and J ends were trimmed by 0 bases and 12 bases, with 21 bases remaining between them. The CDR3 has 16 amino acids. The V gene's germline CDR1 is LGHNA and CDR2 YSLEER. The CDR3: CASSQDIRTGPLRQFF. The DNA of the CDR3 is TGCGCCAGCAGCCAAGATATAAGGACTGGCCCCCTACGGCAGTTCTTC.

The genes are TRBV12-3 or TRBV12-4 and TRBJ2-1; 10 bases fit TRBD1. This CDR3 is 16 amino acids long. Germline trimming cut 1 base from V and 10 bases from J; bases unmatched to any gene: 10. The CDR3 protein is CASSLDGTGAYGEQFF. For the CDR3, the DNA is TGTGCCAGCAGTTTAGACGGGACAGGGGCCTACGGGGAGCAGTTCTTC.

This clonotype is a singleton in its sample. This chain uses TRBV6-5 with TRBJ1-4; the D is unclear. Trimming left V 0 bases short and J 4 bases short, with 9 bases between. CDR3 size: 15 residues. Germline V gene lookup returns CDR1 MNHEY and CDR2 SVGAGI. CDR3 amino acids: CASSYSDGFNEKLFF. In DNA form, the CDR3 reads TGTGCCAGCAGTTACTCCGACGGGTTTAATGAAAAACTGTTTTTT.

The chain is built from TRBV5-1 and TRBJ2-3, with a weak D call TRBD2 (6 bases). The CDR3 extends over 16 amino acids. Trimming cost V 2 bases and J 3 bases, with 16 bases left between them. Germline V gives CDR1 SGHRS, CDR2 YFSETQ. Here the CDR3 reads CASSFPQGGETDTQYF. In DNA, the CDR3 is TGCGCCAGCAGCTTCCCTCAGGGAGGAGAGACAGATACGCAGTATTTT.